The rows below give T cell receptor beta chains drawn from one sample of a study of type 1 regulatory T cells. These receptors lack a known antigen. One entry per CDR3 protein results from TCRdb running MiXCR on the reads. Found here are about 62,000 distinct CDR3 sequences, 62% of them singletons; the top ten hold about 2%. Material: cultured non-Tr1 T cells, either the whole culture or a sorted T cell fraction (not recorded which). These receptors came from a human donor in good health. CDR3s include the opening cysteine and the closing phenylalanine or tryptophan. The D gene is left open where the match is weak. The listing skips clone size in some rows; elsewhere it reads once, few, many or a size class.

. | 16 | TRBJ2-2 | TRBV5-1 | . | CASSLSQAVYTGELFF | TGCGCCAGCAGCTTGTCTCAGGCGGTATACACCGGGGAGCTGTTTTTT
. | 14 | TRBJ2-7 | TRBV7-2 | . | CASSLRLPESEQYF | TGTGCCAGCAGCTTAAGACTCCCGGAAAGCGAGCAGTACTTC
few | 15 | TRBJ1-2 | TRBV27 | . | CASSLAGGENYGYTF | TGTGCCAGCAGTCTAGCGGGGGGGGAGAACTATGGCTACACCTTC
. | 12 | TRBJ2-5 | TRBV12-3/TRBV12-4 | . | CASCWEGETQYF | TGTGCCAGTTGTTGGGAAGGCGAGACCCAGTACTTC
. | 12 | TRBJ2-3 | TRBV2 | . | CASSESQLLPYF | TGTGCCAGCAGTGAAAGCCAGCTCCTTCCGTATTTT
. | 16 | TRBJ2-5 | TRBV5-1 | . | CASSSGPPVSQETQYF | TGCGCCAGCAGCTCGGGACCCCCGGTGAGTCAAGAGACCCAGTACTTC
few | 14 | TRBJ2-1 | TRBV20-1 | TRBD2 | CSARSPSGNHEQFF | TGCAGTGCTAGATCTCCTAGCGGAAACCATGAGCAGTTCTTC
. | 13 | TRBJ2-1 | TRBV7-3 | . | CASSSRAYNEQFF | TGTGCCAGCAGCTCGAGAGCCTACAATGAGCAGTTCTTC
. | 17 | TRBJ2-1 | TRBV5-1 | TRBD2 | CASSLGLAGSLYNEQFF | TGCGCCAGCAGCTTGGGACTAGCGGGATCCCTATACAATGAGCAGTTCTTC
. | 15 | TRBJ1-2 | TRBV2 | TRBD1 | CASSVGQGSNYGYTF | TGTGCCAGCAGTGTGGGACAGGGGTCCAACTATGGCTACACCTTC
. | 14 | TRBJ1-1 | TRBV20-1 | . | CSASRQVGKTEAFF | TGCAGTGCTTCTCGGCAGGTTGGGAAGACTGAAGCTTTCTTT
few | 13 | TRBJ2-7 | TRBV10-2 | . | CASSPDSGYEQYF | TGCGCCAGCAGCCCGGACAGTGGGTACGAGCAGTACTTC
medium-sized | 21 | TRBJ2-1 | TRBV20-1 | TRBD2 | CSARDHPWASGRPSSYNEQFF | TGCAGTGCTAGAGACCATCCCTGGGCTAGCGGGAGGCCAAGCTCCTACAATGAGCAGTTCTTC
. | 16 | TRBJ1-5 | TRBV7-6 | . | CASSLLGGRSNQPQHF | TGTGCCAGCAGCTTATTAGGGGGTAGGAGCAATCAGCCCCAGCATTTT
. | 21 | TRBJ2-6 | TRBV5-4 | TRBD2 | CASSLFGTSGRSVSGANVLTF | TGTGCCAGCAGCTTGTTTGGGACTAGCGGGAGGAGCGTTTCTGGGGCCAACGTCCTGACTTTC
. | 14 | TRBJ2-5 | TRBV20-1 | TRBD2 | CSARDSGSGETQYF | TGCAGTGCTAGGGATAGCGGGAGCGGGGAGACCCAGTACTTC
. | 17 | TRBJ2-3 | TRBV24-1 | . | CATSDPIDLARTDTQYF | TGTGCCACCAGTGATCCGATTGACCTAGCGAGGACAGATACGCAGTATTTT
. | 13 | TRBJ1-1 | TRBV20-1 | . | CSACQGLQAEAFF | TGCAGTGCTTGTCAGGGGTTACAGGCTGAAGCTTTCTTT
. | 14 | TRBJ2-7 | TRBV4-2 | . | CASSQEGSLDEQYF | TGTGCCAGCAGCCAAGAGGGGTCCCTCGACGAGCAGTACTTC
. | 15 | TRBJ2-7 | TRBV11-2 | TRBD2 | CASSLGGGRAYEQYF | TGTGCCAGCAGCTTAGGCGGGGGGAGGGCCTACGAGCAGTACTTC
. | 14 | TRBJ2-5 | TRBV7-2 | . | CASAPVRRSETQYF | TGTGCCAGCGCGCCCGTTAGAAGGAGTGAGACCCAGTACTTC
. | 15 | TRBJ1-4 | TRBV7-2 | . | CASSALGGSNEKLFF | TGTGCCAGCAGCGCCCTGGGAGGGAGTAATGAAAAACTGTTTTTT
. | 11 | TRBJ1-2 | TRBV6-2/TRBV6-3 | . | CASSSMAGYTF | TGTGCCAGCAGTTCTATGGCAGGCTACACCTTC
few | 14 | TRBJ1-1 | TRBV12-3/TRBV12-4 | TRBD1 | CASTRTGGRAEAFF | TGTGCCAGCACCAGGACAGGGGGCAGGGCTGAAGCTTTCTTT
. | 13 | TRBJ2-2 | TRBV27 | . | CASLTRNTGELFF | TGTGCCAGCCTGACTCGGAACACCGGGGAGCTGTTTTTT
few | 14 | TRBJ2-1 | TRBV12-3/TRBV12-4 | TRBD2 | CASTGTSGSSEQFF | TGTGCCAGCACGGGGACTAGCGGGAGTAGTGAGCAGTTCTTC
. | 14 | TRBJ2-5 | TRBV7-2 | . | CASSLGGQQETQYF | TGTGCCAGCAGCTTAGGTGGACAGCAAGAGACCCAGTACTTC
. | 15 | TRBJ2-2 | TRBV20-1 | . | CSAPNSRHGTGELFF | TGCAGTGCTCCCAACAGTAGGCATGGCACCGGGGAGCTGTTTTTT
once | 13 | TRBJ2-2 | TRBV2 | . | CASRYPGAGELFF | TGTGCCAGCAGATATCCGGGGGCCGGGGAGCTGTTTTTT
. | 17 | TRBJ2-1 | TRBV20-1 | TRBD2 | CSARGTSGRISINEQFF | TGCAGTGCTAGGGGGACTAGCGGGAGAATAAGTATTAATGAGCAGTTCTTC
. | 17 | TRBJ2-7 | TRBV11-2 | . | CASSLKAGRDGFYEQYF | TGTGCCAGCAGCTTAAAGGCAGGGCGGGATGGATTCTACGAGCAGTACTTC
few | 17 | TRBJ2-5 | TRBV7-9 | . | CASSLIDYRVRGETQYF | TGTGCCAGCAGCTTAATCGACTACAGGGTGCGCGGAGAGACCCAGTACTTC
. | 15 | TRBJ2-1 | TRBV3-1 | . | CASSDGTLLRNEQFF | TGTGCCAGCAGCGACGGGACTCTCCTCCGCAATGAGCAGTTCTTC
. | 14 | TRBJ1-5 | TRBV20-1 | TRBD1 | CSASGGQGGQPQHF | TGCAGTGCTAGCGGGGGACAGGGCGGTCAGCCCCAGCATTTT
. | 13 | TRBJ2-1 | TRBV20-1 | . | CSAAPPLYNEQFF | TGCAGTGCTGCCCCCCCCCTCTACAATGAGCAGTTCTTC
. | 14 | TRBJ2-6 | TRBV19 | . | CASSGTSGANVLTF | TGTGCCAGTAGCGGAACCTCTGGGGCCAACGTCCTGACTTTC
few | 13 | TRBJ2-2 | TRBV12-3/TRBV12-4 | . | CASSLVIAGELFF | TGTGCCAGCAGTTTAGTCATAGCCGGGGAGCTGTTTTTT
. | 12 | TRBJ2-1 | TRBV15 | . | CATSIGYNEQFF | TGTGCCACCAGCATCGGGTACAATGAGCAGTTCTTC
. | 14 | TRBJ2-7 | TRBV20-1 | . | CSATGTESSYEQYF | TGCAGTGCTACCGGGACCGAAAGCTCCTACGAGCAGTACTTC
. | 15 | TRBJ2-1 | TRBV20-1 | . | CSAGGGVRLDNEQFF | TGCAGTGCCGGGGGCGGGGTAAGACTGGACAATGAGCAGTTCTTC
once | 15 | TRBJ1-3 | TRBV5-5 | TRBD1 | CASDRGWEPGNTIYF | TGTGCCAGCGACAGGGGGTGGGAGCCTGGAAACACCATATATTTT
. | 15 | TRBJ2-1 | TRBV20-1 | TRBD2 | CSARDGGGNYNEQFF | TGCAGTGCTAGAGATGGGGGAGGGAACTACAATGAGCAGTTCTTC
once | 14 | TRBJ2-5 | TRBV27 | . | CASSRTFMEETQYF | TGTGCCAGCAGCCGGACATTCATGGAAGAGACCCAGTACTTC
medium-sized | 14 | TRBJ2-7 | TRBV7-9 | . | CASSLGTTAYEQYF | TGTGCCAGCAGCTTAGGGACTACTGCCTACGAGCAGTACTTC
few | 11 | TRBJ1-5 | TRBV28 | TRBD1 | CASSSSGTGHF | TGTGCCAGCAGTTCGTCCGGGACAGGGCATTTT
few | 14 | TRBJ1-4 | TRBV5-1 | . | CASSLAQGTEKLFF | TGCGCCAGCAGCTTGGCGCAGGGGACTGAAAAACTGTTTTTT
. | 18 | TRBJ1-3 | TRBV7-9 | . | CASNWDGVAIDSGNTIYF | TGTGCCAGCAACTGGGACGGAGTGGCGATTGACTCTGGAAACACCATATATTTT
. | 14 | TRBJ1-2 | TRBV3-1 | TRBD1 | CVSSLGTEGYGYTF | TGTGTCAGCAGCCTCGGGACAGAAGGCTATGGCTACACCTTC
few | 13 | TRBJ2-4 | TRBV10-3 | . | CAISESRENIQYF | TGTGCCATCAGTGAGTCGAGAGAAAACATTCAGTACTTC